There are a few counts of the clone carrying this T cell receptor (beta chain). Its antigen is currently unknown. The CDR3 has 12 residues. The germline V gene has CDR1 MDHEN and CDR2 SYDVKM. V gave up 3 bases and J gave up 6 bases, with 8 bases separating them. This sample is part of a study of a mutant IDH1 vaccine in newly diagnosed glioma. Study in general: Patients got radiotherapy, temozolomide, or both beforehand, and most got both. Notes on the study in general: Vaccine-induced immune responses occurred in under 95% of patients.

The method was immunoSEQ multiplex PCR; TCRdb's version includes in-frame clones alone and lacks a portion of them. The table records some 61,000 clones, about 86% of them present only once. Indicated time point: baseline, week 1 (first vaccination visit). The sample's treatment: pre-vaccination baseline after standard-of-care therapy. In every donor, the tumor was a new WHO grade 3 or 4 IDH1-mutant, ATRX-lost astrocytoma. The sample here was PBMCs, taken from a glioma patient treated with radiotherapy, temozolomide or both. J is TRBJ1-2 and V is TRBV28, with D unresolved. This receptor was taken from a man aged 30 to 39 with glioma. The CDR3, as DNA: TGTGCCAGCAGTTTCCGTCCGCATGGCTACACCTTC. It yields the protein CASSFRPHGYTF.